This T cell receptor (beta chain) was identified during a study of cytomegalovirus exposure and HLA in healthy donors. In regard to this clone: Antigen unknown.

General study findings and limits: The investigators catalogued 150 or so TCR beta chains as cytomegalovirus-associated. CMV antigen specificity was confirmed in vitro for a few CMV-associated chains.

Vbeta (60) and Jbeta (13) primers were used in the PCR. Profiling relied on immunoSEQ multiplex PCR, and the TCRdb table lists in-frame clones only, not all of them. This table holds approximately 38,000 clones. The CDR3 spans 13 residues. V was trimmed by 4 bases and J by 6 bases, leaving 9 bases between them. In germline, CDR1 is SNHLY, CDR2 FYNNEI. The genes are TRBV2 and TRBJ2-2; D is perhaps TRBD2 (7 bases). The sequencing input was PBMCs. The sequence was obtained from a man aged 35 to 55 in good health and CMV-seropositive. The CDR3 protein is CASSGGGAGELFF. Written as DNA, the CDR3 is TGTGCCAGCAGTGGAGGGGGGGCCGGGGAGCTGTTTTTT.